This T cell receptor (beta chain) was profiled in a study of T cell responses to AZD1222 COVID-19 vaccine (dated by TCRdb to the early 2020s). A note on the overall study: TCR sequencing covered 233 trial participants: 200 to 210 given two doses of AZD1222 and 26 given two doses of MenACWY control vaccine. Trial participants were enrolled by age into 18-55, 56-69 and 70-plus year subgroups, with roughly 160, 29 and 62 TCR-sequenced participants respectively.

Broader findings and caveats from the paper: In the small 56-69-year group, the increase in depth fell short of significance, most likely because of low power. Most participants were white British and females outnumbered males, and the authors suggested that clonal diversity may have been underestimated. CD4 TCRs associated with the vaccine covered the entire spike protein, and the dominant responses were in regions 160-218 and 743-854. No day 14 peak-response samples were available, so repertoires were characterized only after the peak T cell response. Spike-specific TCR breadth and depth rose significantly after two AZD1222 doses compared with day 0 and with MenACWY recipients. Conclusions about previously exposed vaccinees are limited, since just a handful of AZD1222 recipients were seropositive for SARS-CoV-2 at baseline. Reportedly, almost half of the unique spike-specific TCRs recognized epitopes lying outside the regions that are mutated in the B.1.351 and B.1.1.7 variants.

According to the study, the label for this sample's time point signals: about 28 days (+/-7) after the second vaccine dose. AZD1222 recipients with second doses at about 4 weeks or about 12 weeks were pooled, because spike-specific TCR depth and breadth did not differ between schedules. The vaccinee samples were drawn from two UK trials, COV001 and COV002, one of which was a single-blind randomized controlled phase 2/3 trial testing AZD1222 (ChAdOx1 nCoV-19) in healthy adults. For TCRbeta chain sequencing, PBMC samples were collected from trial participants at day 0 and at day 28 after the second dose. Trimming at the junction amounts to 4 bases on V and 8 bases on J, and the germline ends lie 18 bases apart. Based on the germline V gene (reference sequence), the CDR1 and CDR2 sequences are SEHNR and FQNEAQ. Including the terminal cysteine and phenylalanine, the CDR3 comprises 15 residues. Only the CDR3 part of the read is kept: 45 bases, read in frame from the first base.

The CDR3 regions of human TCRbeta chains were analyzed by immunosequencing. Per the source publication's procedure: Repertoire TCRs were checked for matches against a reference library of SARS-CoV-2-specific TCRs that had been generated using the MIRA antigen-specificity platform. Breadth was defined as the fraction of unique TCRs that were SARS-CoV-2-associated. Depth was defined as the fraction of total T cells that were SARS-CoV-2-associated. Using the MIRA data, every spike-specific TCR was mapped to the spike region that the TCR reacted to and assigned to either a CD4 or a CD8 class. Log10-transformed breadth and depth values were compared by one-way ANOVA with Sidak's multiple comparisons tests. TCRdb stores this immuneACCESS table with in-frame sequences only. Part of the clones is absent; in the studies checked, under half of the shortfall reflects unresolved V genes, and no reason is known for the rest. V, J and clone size are taken as reported in that table, and D and trimming were inferred from the DNA itself. Within this sample are 140,000 to 150,000 clones, with around 92% of them counted one time only. In total, the top ten clones hold 2.5% to 4% of the sample.

Of note for this clone: The antigen it binds to is not known. The record has no base qualities; no much larger clone is one base away.

The sample consisted of peripheral blood, taken 28 days after the second AZD1222 dose. The sequence joins TRBV7-9 to TRBJ1-3; the D gene cannot be resolved reliably. The TCR originated in an adult who received the AZD1222 COVID-19 vaccine. The DNA sequence follows: TGTGCCAGCAGCTGGGGAGGTATAGGAGGCGACACCATATATTTT. Its protein product is CASSWGGIGGDTIYF.